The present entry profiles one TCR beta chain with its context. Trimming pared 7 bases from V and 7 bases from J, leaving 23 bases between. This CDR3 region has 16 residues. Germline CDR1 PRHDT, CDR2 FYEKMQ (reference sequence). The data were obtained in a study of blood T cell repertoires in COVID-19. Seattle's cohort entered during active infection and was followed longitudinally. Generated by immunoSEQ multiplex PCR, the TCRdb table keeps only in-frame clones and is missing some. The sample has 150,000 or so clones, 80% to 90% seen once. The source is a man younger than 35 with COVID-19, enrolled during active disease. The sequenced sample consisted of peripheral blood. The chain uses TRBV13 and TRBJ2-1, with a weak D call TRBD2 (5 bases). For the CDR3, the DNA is TGTGCCAGCATGCGACTGGCGATTTCACGAGGGAATGAGCAGTTCTTC. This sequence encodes CASMRLAISRGNEQFF.